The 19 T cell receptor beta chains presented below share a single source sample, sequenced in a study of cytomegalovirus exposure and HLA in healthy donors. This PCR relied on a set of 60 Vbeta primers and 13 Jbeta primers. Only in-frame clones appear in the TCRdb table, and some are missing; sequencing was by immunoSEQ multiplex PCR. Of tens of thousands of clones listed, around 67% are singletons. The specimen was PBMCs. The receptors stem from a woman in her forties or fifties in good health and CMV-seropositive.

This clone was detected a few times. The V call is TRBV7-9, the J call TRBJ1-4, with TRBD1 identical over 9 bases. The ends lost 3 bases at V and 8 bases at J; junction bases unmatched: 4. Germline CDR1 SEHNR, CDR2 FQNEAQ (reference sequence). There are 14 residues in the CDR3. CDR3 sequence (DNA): TGTGCCAGCAGCTTTTGGGGACAGGGAGAAAAACTGTTTTTT. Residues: CASSFWGQGEKLFF.

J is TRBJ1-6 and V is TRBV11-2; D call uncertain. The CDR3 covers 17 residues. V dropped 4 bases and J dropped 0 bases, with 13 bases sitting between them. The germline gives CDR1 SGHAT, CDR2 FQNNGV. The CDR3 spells CASSSAKLSSYNSPLHF. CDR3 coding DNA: TGTGCCAGCAGCTCCGCTAAACTGAGCTCCTATAATTCACCCCTCCACTTT.

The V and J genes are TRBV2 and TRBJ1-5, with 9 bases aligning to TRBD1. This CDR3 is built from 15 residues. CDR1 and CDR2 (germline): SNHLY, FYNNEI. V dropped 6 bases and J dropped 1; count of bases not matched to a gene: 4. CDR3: CASRDRGGSNQPQHF. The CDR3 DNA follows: TGTGCCAGCAGGGACAGGGGAGGGAGCAATCAGCCCCAGCATTTT.

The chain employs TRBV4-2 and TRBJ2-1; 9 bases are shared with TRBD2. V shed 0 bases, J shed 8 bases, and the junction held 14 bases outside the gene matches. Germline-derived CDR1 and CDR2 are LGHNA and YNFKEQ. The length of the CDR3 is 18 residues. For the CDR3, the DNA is TGTGCCAGCAGCCAAGAGGGGGAGTTAGCGGGGGCGCGGGATGAGCAGTTCTTC. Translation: CASSQEGELAGARDEQFF.

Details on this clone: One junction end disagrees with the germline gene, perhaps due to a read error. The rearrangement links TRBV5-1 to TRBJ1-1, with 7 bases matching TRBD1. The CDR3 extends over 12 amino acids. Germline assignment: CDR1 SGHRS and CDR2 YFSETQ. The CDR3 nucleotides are TGCGCCAGCCGCTTAACAGGGGATGAAGCTTTCTTT. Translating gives CASRLTGDEAFF.

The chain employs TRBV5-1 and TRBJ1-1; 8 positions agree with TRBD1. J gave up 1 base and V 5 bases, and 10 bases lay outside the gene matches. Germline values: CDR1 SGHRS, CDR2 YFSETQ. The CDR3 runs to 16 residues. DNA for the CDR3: TGCGCCAGCAGGTTTCAGGGGGCCGTAAGGAACACTGAAGCTTTCTTT. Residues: CASRFQGAVRNTEAFF. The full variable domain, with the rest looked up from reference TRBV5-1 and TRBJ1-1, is KAGVTQTPRYLIKTRGQQVTLSCSPISGHRSVSWYQQTPGQGLQFLFEYFSETQRNKGNFPGRFSGRQFSNSRSEMNVSTLELGDSALYLCASRFQGAVRNTEAFFGQGTRLTVV.

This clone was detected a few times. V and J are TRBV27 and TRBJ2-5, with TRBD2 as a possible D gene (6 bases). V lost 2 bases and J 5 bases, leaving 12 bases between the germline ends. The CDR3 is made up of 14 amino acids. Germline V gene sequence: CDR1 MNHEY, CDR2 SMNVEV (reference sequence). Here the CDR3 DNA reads TGTGCCAGCAGTTTAGGGGGGACGTGGGAGACCCAGTACTTC. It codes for CASSLGGTWETQYF.

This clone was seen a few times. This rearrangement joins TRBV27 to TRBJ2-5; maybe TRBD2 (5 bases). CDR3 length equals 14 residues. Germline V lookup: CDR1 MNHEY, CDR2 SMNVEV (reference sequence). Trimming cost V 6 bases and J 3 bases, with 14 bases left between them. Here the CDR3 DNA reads TGTGCCAGCAGGGGCGGACTTACCAAAGAGACCCAGTACTTC. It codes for CASRGGLTKETQYF.

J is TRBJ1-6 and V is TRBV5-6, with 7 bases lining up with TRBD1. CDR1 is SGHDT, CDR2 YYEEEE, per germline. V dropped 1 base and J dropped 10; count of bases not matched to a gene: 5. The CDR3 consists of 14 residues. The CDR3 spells CASSLYRGTSPLHF. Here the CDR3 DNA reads TGTGCCAGCAGCTTGTACAGGGGAACATCACCCCTCCACTTT.

The CDR3 DNA reads TGTGCCAGCAGCTCGGGACAGGGTGCAGATACGCAGTATTTT. Protein: CASSSGQGADTQYF. V usage is TRBV11-3 and J usage is TRBJ2-3; 9 positions agree with TRBD1. The CDR3 is made up of 14 amino acids. Germline-derived CDR1 and CDR2 are SGHNT and YENEEA. After removal of 4 bases from V and 4 bases from J, the junction contained 3 bases not matched to a gene.

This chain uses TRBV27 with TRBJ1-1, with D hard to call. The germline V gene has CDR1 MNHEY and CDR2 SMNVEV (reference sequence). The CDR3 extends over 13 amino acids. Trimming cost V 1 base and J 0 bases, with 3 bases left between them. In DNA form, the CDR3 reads TGTGCCAGCAGTTTATTAATGAACACTGAAGCTTTCTTT. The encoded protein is CASSLLMNTEAFF.

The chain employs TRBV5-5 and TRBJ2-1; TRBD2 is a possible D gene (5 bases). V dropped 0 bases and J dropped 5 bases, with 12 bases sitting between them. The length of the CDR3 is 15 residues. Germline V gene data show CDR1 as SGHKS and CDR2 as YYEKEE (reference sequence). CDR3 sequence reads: CASSLERLGHNEQFF. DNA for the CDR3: TGTGCCAGCAGCTTGGAGCGGTTGGGCCACAATGAGCAGTTCTTC. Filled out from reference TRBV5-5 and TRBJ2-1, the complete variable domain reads DAGVTQSPTHLIKTRGQQVTLRCSPISGHKSVSWYQQVLGQGPQFIFQYYEKEERGRGNFPDRFSARQFPNYSSELNVNALLLGDSALYLCASSLERLGHNEQFFGPGTRLTVL.

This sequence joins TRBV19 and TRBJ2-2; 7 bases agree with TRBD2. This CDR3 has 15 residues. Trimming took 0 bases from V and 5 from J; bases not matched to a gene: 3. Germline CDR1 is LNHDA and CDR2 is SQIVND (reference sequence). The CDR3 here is CASSIESGVTGELFF. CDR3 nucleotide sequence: TGTGCCAGTAGTATAGAAAGCGGGGTTACCGGGGAGCTGTTTTTT.

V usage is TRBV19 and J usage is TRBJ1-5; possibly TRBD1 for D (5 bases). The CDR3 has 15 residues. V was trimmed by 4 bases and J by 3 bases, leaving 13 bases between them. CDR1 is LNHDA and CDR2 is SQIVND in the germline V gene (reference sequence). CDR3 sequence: CASSTGGEDNQPQHF. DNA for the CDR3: TGTGCCAGTAGTACGGGGGGGGAGGACAATCAGCCCCAGCATTTT. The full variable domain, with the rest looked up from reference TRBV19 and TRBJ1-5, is DGGITQSPKYLFRKEGQNVTLSCEQNLNHDAMYWYRQDPGQGLRLIYYSQIVNDFQKGDIAEGYSVSREKKESFPLTVTSAQKNPTAFYLCASSTGGEDNQPQHFGDGTRLSIL.

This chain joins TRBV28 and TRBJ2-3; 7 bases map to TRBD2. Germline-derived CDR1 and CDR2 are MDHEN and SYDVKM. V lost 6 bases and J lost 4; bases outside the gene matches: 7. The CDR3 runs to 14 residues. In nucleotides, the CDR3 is TGTGCCAGCAGCTGGGACTACGCCCCAGATACGCAGTATTTT. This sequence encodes CASSWDYAPDTQYF.

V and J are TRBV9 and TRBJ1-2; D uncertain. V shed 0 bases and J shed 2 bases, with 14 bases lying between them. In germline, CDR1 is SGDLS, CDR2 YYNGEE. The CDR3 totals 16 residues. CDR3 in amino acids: CASSVGRGRLNYGYTF. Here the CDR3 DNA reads TGTGCCAGCAGCGTAGGGAGAGGGCGGCTAAACTATGGCTACACCTTC.

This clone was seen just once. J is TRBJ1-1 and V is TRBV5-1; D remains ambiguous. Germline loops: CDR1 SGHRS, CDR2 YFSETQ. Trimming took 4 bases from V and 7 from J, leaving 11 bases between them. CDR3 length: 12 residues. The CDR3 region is CASSQIGDEAFF. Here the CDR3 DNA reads TGCGCCAGCAGCCAGATCGGGGATGAAGCTTTCTTT.

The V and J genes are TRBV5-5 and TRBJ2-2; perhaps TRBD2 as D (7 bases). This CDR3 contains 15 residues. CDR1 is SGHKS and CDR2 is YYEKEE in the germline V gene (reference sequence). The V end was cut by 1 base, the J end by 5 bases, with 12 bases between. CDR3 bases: TGTGCCAGCAGCTTGCCGGGGGGCGAGACCGGGGAGCTGTTTTTT. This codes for CASSLPGGETGELFF.

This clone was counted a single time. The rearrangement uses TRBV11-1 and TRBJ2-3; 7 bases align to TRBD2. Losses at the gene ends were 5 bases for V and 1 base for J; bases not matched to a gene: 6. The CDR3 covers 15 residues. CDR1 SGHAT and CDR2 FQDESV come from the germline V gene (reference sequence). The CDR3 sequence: CASSLQRGRTDTQYF. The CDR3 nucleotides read TGTGCCAGCAGCCTGCAGCGGGGCCGCACAGATACGCAGTATTTT.